Below, one TCR beta chain is given with its context. Per germline, CDR1 WSHSY and CDR2 SAAADI. Between the trimmed V and J ends, which lost 10 bases and 0 bases, there was a span of 15 bases. The CDR3 is 14 amino acids. Naive CD8 isolation took CD45RO-negative cells positively selected for CCR7 and excluded terminally differentiated effector memory CD45RA+ cells. Measured with immunoSEQ multiplex PCR; TCRdb has only the in-frame clones, and not every one. The repertoire holds under 1 million clones, with 96% as singletons. The data are from a study of shared clonotypes between healthy human individuals.

This rearrangement joins TRBV10-2 to TRBJ1-1; D gene ambiguous. The specimen sequenced was naive CD8+ T cells sorted from blood. This TCR was sampled from a man in his thirties or forties in good health. CDR3 protein: CAIAETRMNTEAFF. CDR3 nucleotides: TGCGCCATCGCCGAGACACGGATGAACACTGAAGCTTTCTTT.